These T cell receptor beta chains were read from a single sample in a study of T cell changes during pregnancy in multiple sclerosis. Assay used: immunoSEQ multiplex PCR; TCRdb lists only in-frame clones, some missing. The sample includes around 130,000 clones, 96% seen only once; the top ten take about 0.45%. Here the sequenced sample was peripheral blood, taken after pregnancy. All receptors come from a female donor with multiple sclerosis, enrolled in a pregnancy study. The CDR3 runs from the conserved cysteine through the conserved F or W. D genes are given only for firm matches. Clone sizes are given selectively: once, few, many, or a class where the clone is expanded.

J: TRBJ2-2
size: NA
D: TRBD1
V: TRBV5-6
CDR3: CASRPVDRGDTGELFF
DNA: TGTGCCAGCAGACCTGTGGACAGGGGGGACACCGGGGAGCTGTTTTTT

J: TRBJ2-1
size: once
D: TRBD1
V: TRBV10-3
CDR3: CAISRGTGVHNEQFF
DNA: TGTGCCATCAGTCGAGGGACAGGGGTGCACAATGAGCAGTTCTTC

J: TRBJ1-1
size: NA
D: NA
V: TRBV11-1
CDR3: CASSLEGVGTEAFF
DNA: TGTGCCAGCAGCTTAGAAGGGGTGGGCACTGAAGCTTTCTTT

J: TRBJ2-5
size: NA
D: NA
V: TRBV28
CDR3: CASNRLATQETQYF
DNA: TGTGCCAGCAATAGGCTAGCGACCCAAGAGACCCAGTACTTC

J: TRBJ1-2
size: NA
D: TRBD1
V: TRBV5-4
CDR3: CASSLGQGLLSGYTF
DNA: TGTGCCAGCAGCTTGGGACAGGGGCTTCTCAGTGGCTACACCTTC

J: TRBJ2-7
size: NA
D: TRBD2
V: TRBV5-6
CDR3: CASSLRTSGRAPGEQYF
DNA: TGTGCCAGCAGCTTACGGACTAGCGGGAGGGCACCCGGCGAGCAGTACTTC

J: TRBJ1-5
size: NA
D: NA
V: TRBV11-3
CDR3: CASSLRQLNQPQHF
DNA: TGTGCCAGCAGCTTACGACAGTTAAATCAGCCCCAGCATTTT

J: TRBJ2-7
size: NA
D: NA
V: TRBV9
CDR3: CASSPEPGFSSYEQYF
DNA: TGTGCCAGCAGCCCTGAACCAGGGTTCAGCTCCTACGAGCAGTACTTC

J: TRBJ1-5
size: NA
D: TRBD1
V: TRBV28
CDR3: CASSSSVGGYQPQHF
DNA: TGTGCCAGCAGTTCCAGTGTAGGGGGCTATCAGCCCCAGCATTTT

J: TRBJ2-5
size: once
D: NA
V: TRBV14
CDR3: CASSHQGIMQTQYF
DNA: TGTGCCAGCAGCCACCAGGGGATTATGCAGACCCAGTACTTC

J: TRBJ2-7
size: once
D: TRBD2
V: TRBV11-2
CDR3: CASSLAAGDYEQYF
DNA: TGTGCCAGCAGCTTAGCAGCGGGAGACTACGAGCAGTACTTC

J: TRBJ1-5
size: NA
D: NA
V: TRBV28
CDR3: CASKSPNQPQHF
DNA: TGTGCCAGCAAAAGCCCCAATCAGCCCCAGCATTTT

J: TRBJ1-2
size: NA
D: NA
V: TRBV6-1
CDR3: CASTRTDYYGYTF
DNA: TGTGCCAGCACCCGGACAGATTACTATGGCTACACCTTC

J: TRBJ2-1
size: NA
D: TRBD2
V: TRBV29-1
CDR3: CSVEGGDEQFF
DNA: TGCAGCGTTGAGGGGGGGGATGAGCAGTTCTTC

J: TRBJ1-1
size: NA
D: TRBD1
V: TRBV13
CDR3: CASSLGQGGVMNTEAFF
DNA: TGTGCCAGCAGCTTGGGACAGGGAGGGGTAATGAACACTGAAGCTTTCTTT

J: TRBJ1-1
size: NA
D: NA
V: TRBV11-2
CDR3: CASSSTRARVTEAFF
DNA: TGTGCCAGCAGCTCCACGAGGGCGCGGGTAACTGAAGCTTTCTTT

J: TRBJ2-3
size: NA
D: NA
V: TRBV5-1
CDR3: CASSHRGVPDTQYF
DNA: TGCGCCAGCAGCCACCGCGGGGTCCCAGATACGCAGTATTTT

J: TRBJ2-7
size: NA
D: NA
V: TRBV5-1
CDR3: CASSLNGPSYEQYF
DNA: TGCGCCAGCAGCTTAAATGGGCCCTCCTACGAGCAGTACTTC

J: TRBJ1-1
size: NA
D: NA
V: TRBV9
CDR3: CASSGPRGNTEAFF
DNA: TGTGCCAGCAGCGGCCCCAGGGGCAACACTGAAGCTTTCTTT

J: TRBJ1-2
size: NA
D: TRBD1
V: TRBV29-1
CDR3: CSVEARTGARYGYTF
DNA: TGCAGCGTTGAAGCCCGGACAGGGGCGAGGTATGGCTACACCTTC

J: TRBJ2-5
size: NA
D: TRBD2
V: TRBV4-1
CDR3: CASSQTPGLAGGETQYF
DNA: TGCGCCAGCAGCCAAACCCCGGGACTAGCGGGAGGAGAGACCCAGTACTTC

J: TRBJ2-1
size: NA
D: TRBD2
V: TRBV11-1
CDR3: CASSSIAGVGNEQFF
DNA: TGTGCCAGCAGCTCAATAGCGGGAGTCGGAAATGAGCAGTTCTTC

J: TRBJ1-5
size: NA
D: TRBD1
V: TRBV30
CDR3: CAWSADRGVQPQHF
DNA: TGTGCCTGGAGCGCCGACAGGGGCGTTCAGCCCCAGCATTTT

J: TRBJ2-3
size: NA
D: TRBD2
V: TRBV19
CDR3: CASSIGRATDTQYF
DNA: TGTGCCAGTAGTATCGGGAGGGCCACAGATACGCAGTATTTT

J: TRBJ1-3
size: NA
D: TRBD1
V: TRBV19
CDR3: CASRQGARNTIYF
DNA: TGTGCCAGTCGACAGGGTGCGAGAAACACCATATATTTT

J: TRBJ2-3
size: NA
D: NA
V: TRBV7-2
CDR3: CASSSDIFSDTQYF
DNA: TGTGCCAGCAGCTCGGACATTTTTTCGGATACGCAGTATTTT

J: TRBJ1-4
size: once
D: TRBD1
V: TRBV5-1
CDR3: CASSLKGQGEEKLFF
DNA: TGCGCCAGCAGCTTAAAGGGACAGGGAGAAGAAAAACTGTTTTTT